What follows are 18 T cell receptor beta chains derived from one specimen sequenced in a study of T-cell memory formation after mild COVID-19. TCRdb fed the 5' RACE reads into MiXCR, producing one record per CDR3 protein. The data hold tens of thousands of distinct CDR3 sequences, with approximately 6.6% observed a single time. The sequencing sample was made of PBMCs or a T cell subset sorted from them (not recorded which). The source of these receptors is a man aged 18-30 years who had mild COVID-19 (a few samples of this study predate the infection). Cell type and time point are not known.

This clonotype is labeled medium-sized. This rearrangement joins TRBV5-1 to TRBJ2-3; D is uncertain. Trimming cost V 0 bases and J 1 base, with 12 bases left between them. The CDR3 runs 16 residues. From germline, CDR1 is SGHRS and CDR2 YFSETQ. Written as DNA, the CDR3 is TGCGCCAGCAGCTTGGCCCTTCTATCGGGCACAGATACGCAGTATTTT. This gives the protein CASSLALLSGTDTQYF.

This rearrangement joins TRBV3-1 to TRBJ1-2; D gene uncertain. Trimming stripped 4 bases from V and 3 bases from J, with 6 bases between. CDR1 and CDR2 from the germline V gene are LGHDT and YNNKEL (reference sequence). The CDR3 consists of 12 residues. The CDR3 protein is CASSPGHYGYTF. For the CDR3, the DNA is TGTGCCAGCAGCCCTGGACACTATGGCTACACCTTC.

This clonotype was detected only a few times. The chain carries TRBV7-9 and TRBJ1-2; 7 nucleotides agree with TRBD1. The CDR3 loop spans 13 amino acids. V shed 2 bases and J 6 bases; nucleotides not matched to a gene: 3. CDR1 and CDR2 from the germline V gene are SEHNR and FQNEAQ (reference sequence). Written as DNA, the CDR3 is TGTGCCAGCAGCTTAACGACAGGGCATGGCTACACCTTC. This translates into CASSLTTGHGYTF. Based on the CDR3 plus reference TRBV7-9 and TRBJ1-2, the full variable domain is DTGVSQNPRHKITKRGQNVTFRCDPISEHNRLYWYRQTLGQGPEFLTYFQNEAQLEKSRLLSDRFSAERPKGSFSTLEIQRTEQGDSAMYLCASSLTTGHGYTFGSGTRLTVV.

This rearrangement joins TRBV7-2 to TRBJ2-1, with 9 bases fitting TRBD1. The CDR3 loop spans 15 amino acids. V shed 5 bases, J shed 4 bases, and the junction held 6 bases outside the gene matches. Per the germline V gene, CDR1 is SGHTA and CDR2 is FQGNSA. Here the CDR3 reads CASSPAGQGYNEQFF. CDR3 sequence (DNA): TGTGCCAGCAGCCCTGCGGGACAGGGTTACAATGAGCAGTTCTTC.

CDR3 in amino acids: CASSSGLAVTTDTQYF. In DNA, the CDR3 is TGTGCCAGCAGCTCGGGACTAGCGGTTACCACAGATACGCAGTATTTT. The chain is built from TRBV11-2 and TRBJ2-3; 11 bases map to TRBD2. V was clipped by 4 bases and J by 2 bases; unmatched bases: 5. From germline, CDR1 is SGHAT and CDR2 FQNNGV. The CDR3 is made up of 16 amino acids. The whole variable domain, remainder taken from reference TRBV11-2 and TRBJ2-3, is EAGVAQSPRYKIIEKRQSVAFWCNPISGHATLYWYQQILGQGPKLLIQFQNNGVVDDSQLPKDRFSAERLKGVDSTLKIQPAKLEDSAVYLCASSSGLAVTTDTQYFGPGTRLTVL.

This clonotype was seen at least ten times. The rearrangement joins TRBV12-3 or TRBV12-4 to TRBJ2-1; TRBD2 matches 7 bases. V was clipped by 4 bases and J by 9 bases; unmatched bases: 3. The CDR3 spans 12 residues. CDR3 sequence (DNA): TGTGCCAGCAGTTATACGGGGGGTGAGCAGTTCTTC. Protein product: CASSYTGGEQFF.

The V call is TRBV15, the J call TRBJ2-7; D unresolved. This CDR3 comprises 13 residues. The germline V gene encodes CDR1 LNHNV and CDR2 YYDKDF (reference sequence). Trimming left V 0 bases short and J 3 bases short, with 6 bases between. The CDR3 DNA reads as TGTGCCACCAGCAGAGATATGGGCTACGAGCAGTACTTC. Translating gives CATSRDMGYEQYF.

V and J are TRBV28 and TRBJ2-3, with TRBD1 matching over 7 bases. Germline trimming cut 7 bases from V and 2 bases from J; bases unmatched to any gene: 9. This CDR3 has 15 amino acids. Germline CDR1 is MDHEN and CDR2 is SYDVKM. As DNA, the CDR3 is TGTGCCAGCACTGATTCCGGGACAGTCACAGATACGCAGTATTTT. Translation: CASTDSGTVTDTQYF.

V gene TRBV7-2 combines with J gene TRBJ1-5, with D hard to call. The CDR3 length is 13 residues. Between the trimmed V and J ends, which lost 2 bases and 3 bases, there was a span of 5 bases. Germline V gene lookup returns CDR1 SGHTA and CDR2 FQGNSA. Here the CDR3 reads CASSLSFNQPQHF. DNA of the CDR3: TGTGCCAGCAGCTTATCTTTCAATCAGCCCCAGCATTTT.

The J gene is TRBJ1-3, the V gene TRBV6-6, with no clear D. The germline V gene has CDR1 MNHNY and CDR2 SVGAGI (reference sequence). V gave up 5 bases and J gave up 6 bases, with 8 bases separating them. The CDR3 loop spans 12 amino acids. CDR3 sequence (DNA): TGTGCCAGCAGTCAAGAATCAAACACCATATATTTT. Residues: CASSQESNTIYF.

In this sample, this clonotype turned up a few times. The chain combines TRBV5-6 with TRBJ2-5; 7 bases map to TRBD2. This CDR3 is 15 amino acids long. V shed 7 bases and J 0 bases; nucleotides not matched to a gene: 9. The germline CDR1 and CDR2 sequences are SGHDT and YYEEEE. The CDR3 loop is CASARGGGYQETQYF. The CDR3 DNA sequence: TGTGCCAGCGCCCGCGGCGGGGGTTACCAAGAGACCCAGTACTTC.

This chain links TRBV24-1 with TRBJ2-1; possibly TRBD1 or TRBD2 for D (5 bases each). The length of the CDR3 is 13 residues. Between the trimmed V and J ends, which lost 7 bases and 6 bases, there was a span of 12 bases. Germline V gene sequence: CDR1 KGHDR, CDR2 SFDVKD. The CDR3 nucleotides are TGTGCCACCAGCGTGGGACGGCTCAATGAGCAGTTCTTC. Its protein is CATSVGRLNEQFF.

J is TRBJ2-7 and V is TRBV6-2 or TRBV6-3; D unresolved. The CDR3 contains 14 residues. Per germline, CDR1 MNHEY and CDR2 SVGEGT. V lost 8 bases and J lost 3, with 17 bases in between. CDR3 amino acids: CASGLISSSYEQYF. CDR3 nucleotide sequence: TGTGCCAGCGGGTTAATCTCCAGCAGCTACGAGCAGTACTTC.

This clonotype came up a few times. The V and J genes are TRBV11-2 and TRBJ2-3, with D possibly TRBD2 on 5 matching bases. V was pared by 0 bases and J by 4 bases, with 5 bases between. From germline, CDR1 is SGHAT and CDR2 FQNNGV. The CDR3 covers 13 residues. The CDR3 spells CASSLDSADTQYF. DNA for the CDR3: TGTGCCAGCAGCTTAGATAGCGCAGATACGCAGTATTTT.

The chain uses TRBV4-1 and TRBJ1-4; 9 bases agree with TRBD1. Germline trimming cut 4 bases from V and 2 bases from J; bases unmatched to any gene: 5. The germline gives CDR1 MGHRA, CDR2 YSYEKL. This CDR3 spans 16 amino acids. In DNA, the CDR3 is TGCGCCAGCAGCCGCGGACAGGGGCCCACTAATGAAAAACTGTTTTTT. As protein: CASSRGQGPTNEKLFF.

This clonotype was detected a few times. The DNA for the CDR3 is TGTGCCAGCAGCTTGTCCAGAGAAGAGACCCAGTACTTC. Protein: CASSLSREETQYF. The chain carries TRBV7-2 and TRBJ2-5; D is uncertain. Germline-derived CDR1 and CDR2 are SGHTA and FQGNSA. This CDR3 region has 13 residues. V gave up 3 bases and J gave up 3 bases, with 8 bases separating them. Filled out from reference TRBV7-2 and TRBJ2-5, the complete variable domain reads GAGVSQSPSNKVTEKGKDVELRCDPISGHTALYWYRQSLGQGLEFLIYFQGNSAPDKSGLPSDRFSAERTGGSVSTLTIQRTQQEDSAVYLCASSLSREETQYFGPGTRLLVL.

The CDR3 DNA follows: TGTGCCAGCAGCTCCGGGACAGAGACCAATCAGCCCCAGCATTTT. It specifies CASSSGTETNQPQHF. The chain has TRBV5-4 and TRBJ1-5; 7 bases agree with TRBD1. The V gene's germline CDR1 is SGHNT and CDR2 YYREEE (reference sequence). V trimming: 3 bases; J trimming: 3 bases; junction bases outside the gene matches: 6. CDR3 length equals 15 residues.

This clonotype has a handful of counts. This sequence joins TRBV3-1 and TRBJ2-7; D is unresolved. Per the germline V gene, CDR1 is LGHDT and CDR2 is YNNKEL (reference sequence). The CDR3 length is 15 residues. The V and J ends lost 1 base and 6 bases respectively, with 16 bases between them. Here the CDR3 reads CASSQGWSSEAEQYF. The CDR3 DNA sequence: TGTGCCAGCAGCCAAGGGTGGTCCTCTGAGGCCGAGCAGTACTTC.